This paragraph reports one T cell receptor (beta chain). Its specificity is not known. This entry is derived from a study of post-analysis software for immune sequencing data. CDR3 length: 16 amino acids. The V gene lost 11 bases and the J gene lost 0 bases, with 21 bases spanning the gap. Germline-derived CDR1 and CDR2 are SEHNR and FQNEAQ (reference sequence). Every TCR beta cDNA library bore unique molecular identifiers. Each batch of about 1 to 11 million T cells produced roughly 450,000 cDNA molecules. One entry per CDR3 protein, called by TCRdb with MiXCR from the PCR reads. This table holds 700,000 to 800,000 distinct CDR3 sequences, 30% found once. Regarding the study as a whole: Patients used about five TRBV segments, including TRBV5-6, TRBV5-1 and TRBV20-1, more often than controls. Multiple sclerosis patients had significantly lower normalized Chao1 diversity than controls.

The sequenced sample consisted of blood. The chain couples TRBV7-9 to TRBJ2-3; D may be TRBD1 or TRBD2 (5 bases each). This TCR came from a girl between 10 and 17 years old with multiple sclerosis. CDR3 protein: CAYGTRAATSTDTQYF. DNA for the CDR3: TGTGCCTATGGGACCAGAGCTGCTACTAGCACAGATACGCAGTATTTT.